This TCR beta chain was identified during a study of blood T cell repertoires in COVID-19. As for the study in general: Material from acute and convalescent COVID-19 was sourced from the United States, Italy and Spain. The cDNA or gDNA used as material had been derived from T cells, B-cell-depleted T cells, or PBMCs.

The CDR3 loop spans 18 amino acids. With V trimmed by 3 bases and J by 0 bases, 6 bases remained unmatched. CDR1 is SGHTA and CDR2 is FQGNSA in the germline V gene. This clone was seen a few times. Authors' analysis steps: Amplification of reference gene primers was used by the study to estimate nucleated cell counts. Only in-frame clones appear in the TCRdb table, and some are missing; sequencing was by immunoSEQ multiplex PCR. V and J calls and clone size come straight from that table; D and trimming were deduced from the DNA. Of around 400,000 clones in the sample, approximately 90% were seen once. Within 2 weeks before study entry, exposed participants met a COVID-19 case.

The origin of this receptor is a woman aged 40-49 years who had been exposed to COVID-19. The sequenced sample consisted of PBMCs or T cells enriched from blood (not recorded which). The chain links TRBV7-2 to TRBJ2-4, with 12 positions matching TRBD1. CDR3 sequence: CASSFGTGGSVAKNIQYF. CDR3 in DNA: TGTGCCAGCAGCTTCGGGACAGGGGGCTCGGTAGCCAAAAACATTCAGTACTTC.